This T cell receptor beta chain was sequenced in a study of cytomegalovirus exposure and HLA in healthy donors. Researchers ran the PCR with 60 Vbeta and 13 Jbeta primers. The assay was immunoSEQ multiplex PCR, and TCRdb's table has in-frame clones only and misses some. The table lists approximately 150,000 clones, roughly four fifths of them singletons. Nominally healthy donors were sampled, though unrecorded immune exposures were likely. Note on this clone: Its antigen remains unknown.

Whole-study findings and limits: A later analysis revealed that TCR association rates differed between HLA loci, peaking at DRB1 and bottoming out at HLA-C.

The sample comprised PBMCs. The TCR sequence derives from a man aged 45-60 years in good health and CMV-seropositive.

The CDR3: CASSVGGSGRWDNEQFF. The CDR3 DNA reads as TGTGCCAGCAGCGTAGGAGGTAGCGGGAGGTGGGACAATGAGCAGTTCTTC. This sequence joins TRBV9 and TRBJ2-1, with 10 bases aligning to TRBD2. The CDR3 is 17 residues long. J lost 5 bases, V lost 0 bases, and 8 bases had no gene match. The germline V gene has CDR1 SGDLS and CDR2 YYNGEE.